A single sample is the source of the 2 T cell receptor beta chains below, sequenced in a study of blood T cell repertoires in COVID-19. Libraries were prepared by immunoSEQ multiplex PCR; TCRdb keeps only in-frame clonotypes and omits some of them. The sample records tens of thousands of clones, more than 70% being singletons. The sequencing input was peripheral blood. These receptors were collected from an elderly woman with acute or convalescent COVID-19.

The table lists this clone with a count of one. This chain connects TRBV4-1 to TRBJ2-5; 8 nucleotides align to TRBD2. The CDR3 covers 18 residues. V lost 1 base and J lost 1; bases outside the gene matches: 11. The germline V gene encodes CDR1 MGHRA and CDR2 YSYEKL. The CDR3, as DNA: TGCGCCAGCAGCCAAGGGCTGATACGAGCGGGGGTCCAAGAGACCCAGTACTTC. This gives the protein CASSQGLIRAGVQETQYF.

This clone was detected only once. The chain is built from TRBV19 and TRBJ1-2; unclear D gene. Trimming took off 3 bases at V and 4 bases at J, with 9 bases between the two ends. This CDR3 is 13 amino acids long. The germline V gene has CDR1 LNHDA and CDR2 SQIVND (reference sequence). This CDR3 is CASSIGPTYGYTF. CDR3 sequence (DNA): TGTGCCAGTAGTATTGGGCCGACCTATGGCTACACCTTC. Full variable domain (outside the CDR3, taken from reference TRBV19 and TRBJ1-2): DGGITQSPKYLFRKEGQNVTLSCEQNLNHDAMYWYRQDPGQGLRLIYYSQIVNDFQKGDIAEGYSVSREKKESFPLTVTSAQKNPTAFYLCASSIGPTYGYTFGSGTRLTVV.